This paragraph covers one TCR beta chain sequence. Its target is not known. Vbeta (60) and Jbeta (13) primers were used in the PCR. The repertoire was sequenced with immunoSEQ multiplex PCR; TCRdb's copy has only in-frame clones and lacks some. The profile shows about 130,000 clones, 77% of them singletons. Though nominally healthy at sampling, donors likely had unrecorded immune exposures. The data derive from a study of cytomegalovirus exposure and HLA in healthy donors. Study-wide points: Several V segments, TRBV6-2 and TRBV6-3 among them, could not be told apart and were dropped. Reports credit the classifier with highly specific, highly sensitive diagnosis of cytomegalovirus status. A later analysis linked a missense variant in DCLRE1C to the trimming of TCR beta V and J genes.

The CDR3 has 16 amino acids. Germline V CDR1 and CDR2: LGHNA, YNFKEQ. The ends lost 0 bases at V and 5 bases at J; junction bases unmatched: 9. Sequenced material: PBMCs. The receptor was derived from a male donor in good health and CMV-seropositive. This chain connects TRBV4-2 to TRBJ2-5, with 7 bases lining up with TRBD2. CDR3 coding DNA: TGTGCCAGCAGCCAAGAATGGGGGAGGGCGGGCGAGACCCAGTACTTC. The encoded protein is CASSQEWGRAGETQYF.